This T cell receptor (beta chain) appears in the sequencing data of a study of Ad26.COV2.S vaccination and SARS-CoV-2 variants. This CDR3 is 17 amino acids long. CDR1 is SGHAT and CDR2 is FQNNGV in the germline V gene. J lost 4 bases, V lost 5 bases, and 12 bases had no gene match. Assay used: immunoSEQ multiplex PCR; TCRdb lists only in-frame clones, some missing. Altogether around 450,000 clones are present, approximately 89% being singletons, with the ten largest covering about 2.4%. Treatment indicated: 15 to 20 received Ad26.COV2.S at low or high dose, single or two shots; a few received placebo; per-sample allocation not given. Sampling took place 63 days after the first vaccine or placebo injection.

The J gene is TRBJ1-3, the V gene TRBV11-2; 9 bases fit TRBD1. The source was peripheral blood, collected in a trial of Ad26.COV2.S vaccine versus placebo. The receptor comes from a person between 18 and 65 years old who received the Ad26.COV2.S COVID-19 vaccine or a placebo. The CDR3 reads CASSLNRGQGIGNTIYF. The CDR3 DNA is TGTGCCAGCAGCCTAAACCGTGGACAGGGGATAGGAAACACCATATATTTT.